These T cell receptor beta chains were read from a single sample in a study of shared clonotypes between healthy human individuals. Repertoires were generated with immunoSEQ multiplex PCR, while TCRdb's copy carries only in-frame clones and drops some. The sample contains about 2 million clones, less than 95% of which appear only once. The sample comprised naive CD8+ T cells sorted from blood. The receptors originated from a man in his late teens or twenties in good health. CDR3s leave out the opening cysteine and the closing phenylalanine or tryptophan. Fields, in order: V gene, J gene, CDR3 protein.

TRBV15	TRBJ2-5	ATSRDHWETQY
TRBV7-8	TRBJ2-7	ASSVTESSYEQY
TRBV6-5	TRBJ2-2	ASSGLALYGELF
TRBV30	TRBJ2-3	AWDMGFGSGGADTQY
TRBV19	TRBJ2-2	ASSIGPGWDTGELF
TRBV6-5	TRBJ1-3	ASSPDGSGNTIY
TRBV6-5	TRBJ2-7	ASSLGTSGYGEQY
TRBV7-9	TRBJ1-2	ASSPLRGGYT
TRBV7-8	TRBJ2-7	ASSLAGGRYEQY
TRBV10-3	TRBJ1-5	AISESSELNQPQH
TRBV28	TRBJ2-3	ASSPMTVLAGSSYTQY
TRBV27	TRBJ2-2	ASSLLGVTDTGELF
TRBV7-2	TRBJ1-2	ASSTSLGDGYGYT
TRBV27	TRBJ2-3	ASSFLGTDTQY
TRBV9	TRBJ2-3	ASSPGGGVDTQY